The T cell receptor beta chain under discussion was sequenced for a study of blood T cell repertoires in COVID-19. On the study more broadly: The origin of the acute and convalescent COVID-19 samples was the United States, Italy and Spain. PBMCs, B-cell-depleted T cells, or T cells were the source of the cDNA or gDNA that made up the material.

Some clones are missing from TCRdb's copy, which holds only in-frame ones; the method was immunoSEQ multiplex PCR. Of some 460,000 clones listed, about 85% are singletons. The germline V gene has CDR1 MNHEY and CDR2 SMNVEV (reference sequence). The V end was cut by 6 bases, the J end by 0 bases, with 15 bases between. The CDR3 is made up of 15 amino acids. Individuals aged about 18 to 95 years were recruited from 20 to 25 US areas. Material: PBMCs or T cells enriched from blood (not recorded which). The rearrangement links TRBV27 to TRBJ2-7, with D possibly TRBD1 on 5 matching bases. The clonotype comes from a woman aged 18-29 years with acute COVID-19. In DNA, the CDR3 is TGTGCCAGCAGCGCTGACAGTGGGGACTCCTACGAGCAGTACTTC. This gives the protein CASSADSGDSYEQYF.